The rows below give T cell receptor beta chains drawn from one sample of a study of Tregs in tolerant kidney transplant recipients. This table comes from immunoSEQ multiplex PCR, and its TCRdb copy is limited to in-frame clones, with some not included. The sample lists fewer than 40,000 clones, 82% occurring once. Antigens for these TCRs are unknown. The sample comprised Tregs from blood cultured with allogeneic cells. These receptors originate from a human donor in good health. Both conserved end residues are part of each CDR3.

J gene	V gene	CDR3 protein
TRBJ1-1	TRBV7-8	CASVLGRNTEAFF
TRBJ1-1	TRBV21-1	CASSKEGDSGTEAFF
TRBJ2-7	TRBV2	CASLRDYEQYF
TRBJ1-5	TRBV7-2	CASSLAGGTDQPQHF
TRBJ1-2	TRBV2	CASSDRGTRGYTF
TRBJ1-5	TRBV15	CATSNGRSRFQHF
TRBJ2-3	TRBV5-8	CASSFGAGTPGDTQYF
TRBJ2-7	TRBV6-1	CASSISGNPQYF
TRBJ2-4	TRBV27	CASSLSGRVTNLPQYF
TRBJ2-7	TRBV14	CASSLQTGSYEQYF
TRBJ2-1	TRBV7-2	CASSLGSAAAYNEQFF
TRBJ2-3	TRBV2	CASRYSGESQYF
TRBJ2-2	TRBV7-3	CASSSDTGELFF
TRBJ2-3	TRBV9	CASSVAPRGGERVTQYF
TRBJ1-2	TRBV4-1	CASSQEVGVGYTF
TRBJ2-2	TRBV4-1	CASSHLDRAFANTGELFF
TRBJ1-2	TRBV5-1	CASSQALNYGYTF
TRBJ2-5	TRBV5-1	CASSYGSKGGETQYF
TRBJ2-5	TRBV13	CASSSEGLAGIRNQETQYF
TRBJ2-5	TRBV29-1	CSVEQGNSKTQYF
TRBJ1-3	TRBV30	CAWAGGDTIYF
TRBJ1-1	TRBV6-6	CASSYFGQGISEAFF
TRBJ2-5	TRBV11-3	CASSLRGTETQYF
TRBJ2-2	TRBV4-3	CASSQESLAGGELFF
TRBJ2-3	TRBV5-1	CASSLAGGGGTDTQYF
TRBJ1-2	TRBV28	CATRDSLYGYTF